The 15 T cell receptor beta chains below all came from one sample that was sequenced in a study of T cell repertoires in cytomegalovirus infection. No antigens are known for them. Each CDR3 protein gets one entry after TCRdb re-called the reads with MiXCR. Altogether some 320,000 distinct CDR3 sequences are present, almost 30% being singletons, with the ten largest covering 20%. The starting material was cultured PBMCs, obtained from culture after CMV antigen stimulation. The receptors here all came from a human donor in good health (CMV status not recorded). Some clones in this sample may be carry-over from other donors' samples.

The chain combines TRBV7-9 with TRBJ2-7; possible D gene TRBD2, 6 bases. CDR3 size: 17 residues. Per the germline V gene, CDR1 is SEHNR and CDR2 is FQNEAQ (reference sequence). V was clipped by 3 bases and J by 0 bases, with 18 bases between them. The CDR3 DNA is TGTGCCAGCAGCTTGCCCCAAGGGGACTTTATCTCCTACGAGCAGTACTTC. It codes for CASSLPQGDFISYEQYF.

This clonotype was counted a few times. The chain combines TRBV7-2 with TRBJ1-1; the D is unclear. The CDR3 totals 14 residues. The V gene's germline CDR1 is SGHTA and CDR2 FQGNSA. Trimming pared 4 bases from V and 0 bases from J, leaving 9 bases between. CDR3 sequence reads: CASSSRMLNTEAFF. In DNA form, the CDR3 reads TGTGCCAGCAGCTCTAGGATGTTGAACACTGAAGCTTTCTTT. Variable domain in full (rest from reference TRBV7-2 and TRBJ1-1): GAGVSQSPSNKVTEKGKDVELRCDPISGHTALYWYRQSLGQGLEFLIYFQGNSAPDKSGLPSDRFSAERTGGSVSTLTIQRTQQEDSAVYLCASSSRMLNTEAFFGQGTRLTVV.

At least ten counts were recorded for this clonotype. The V call is TRBV7-2, the J call TRBJ1-1; 8 bases line up with TRBD1. CDR3 length: 15 amino acids. J was trimmed by 4 bases and V by 1 base; bases with no gene match: 5. CDR1 is SGHTA, CDR2 FQGNSA, per germline. The CDR3 sequence is CASSLVRTGSTEAFF. The CDR3, as DNA: TGTGCCAGCAGCTTAGTCAGGACAGGGTCCACTGAAGCTTTCTTT.

This clonotype came up many times. This chain joins TRBV20-1 and TRBJ1-1, with no clear D. The CDR3 contains 14 residues. The germline V gene encodes CDR1 DFQATT and CDR2 SNEGSKA (reference sequence). Trimming took off 5 bases at V and 1 base at J, with 14 bases between the two ends. The CDR3 region has the DNA TGCAGTGCTCCTAGGGAGGGCAGGAACACTGAAGCTTTCTTT. It yields the protein CSAPREGRNTEAFF.

The V and J genes are TRBV20-1 and TRBJ1-1; D perhaps matches TRBD1 (6 bases). Germline CDR1 is DFQATT and CDR2 is SNEGSKA (reference sequence). V dropped 2 bases and J dropped 1 base, with 11 bases sitting between them. This CDR3 has 14 amino acids. CDR3 sequence: CSARPGGANTEAFF. DNA of the CDR3: TGCAGTGCTAGACCTGGGGGGGCGAACACTGAAGCTTTCTTT.

This clonotype occurred many times. The rearrangement uses TRBV4-1 and TRBJ1-6; the D gene is possibly TRBD1 (5 bases). V was shortened by 1 base and J by 9 bases, with 16 bases between the two germline ends. Looked up from germline, CDR1 is MGHRA and CDR2 is YSYEKL. The CDR3 runs 16 residues. The CDR3 DNA is TGCGCCAGCAGCCAAGTTTCGGGACTAAAACCTTCACCCCTCCACTTT. It encodes CASSQVSGLKPSPLHF.

This clonotype was detected only a few times. The CDR3 region is CASSITSGRNIQYF. In nucleotides, the CDR3 is TGTGCCAGTAGTATAACTAGCGGGAGAAACATTCAGTACTTC. The chain has TRBV19 and TRBJ2-4; 11 bases map to TRBD2. Trimming cost V 2 bases and J 6 bases; bases outside gene matches: 0. The germline CDR1 and CDR2 sequences are LNHDA and SQIVND (reference sequence). There are 14 residues in the CDR3.

This clonotype was counted many times. V is TRBV7-2 and J is TRBJ1-5; the D gene is possibly TRBD1 (6 bases). In germline, CDR1 is SGHTA, CDR2 FQGNSA. The CDR3 covers 16 residues. Trimming removed 3 bases at V and 3 bases at J, with 15 bases between. DNA of the CDR3: TGTGCCAGCAGCTTTCGGGACACCCCCTCCAATCAGCCCCAGCATTTT. Translated, it gives CASSFRDTPSNQPQHF.

The chain recombines TRBV7-2 with TRBJ1-1; 7 positions match TRBD1. Germline CDR1 and CDR2: SGHTA and FQGNSA. CDR3 length equals 14 residues. V lost 3 bases, J lost 5 bases, and 6 bases stayed unmatched. In nucleotides, the CDR3 is TGTGCCAGCAGCTTCTCCAGGGGGAGGACTGAAGCTTTCTTT. As protein: CASSFSRGRTEAFF.

This clonotype turned up a few times. The chain is built from TRBV7-2 and TRBJ2-1, with D perhaps assigned TRBD1 or TRBD2 (5 bases each). Looked up from germline, CDR1 is SGHTA and CDR2 is FQGNSA. The V end was cut by 0 bases, the J end by 8 bases, with 11 bases between. This CDR3 has 14 residues. This CDR3 is CASSLARWGYEQFF. The CDR3 DNA sequence: TGTGCCAGCAGCTTAGCGCGTTGGGGGTATGAGCAGTTCTTC.

J is TRBJ2-7 and V is TRBV18; 9 bases align to TRBD1. The V segment lost 4 bases and the J segment 5 bases; nucleotides outside the gene matches: 3. Germline values: CDR1 KGHSH, CDR2 LQKENI. This CDR3 spans 13 amino acids. This CDR3 is CASSQGQGDEQYF. The CDR3, as DNA: TGTGCCAGCTCACAGGGACAGGGTGACGAGCAGTACTTC. The whole variable domain, filled in from reference TRBV18 and TRBJ2-7, reads NAGVMQNPRHLVRRRGQEARLRCSPMKGHSHVYWYRQLPEEGLKFMVYLQKENIIDESGMPKERFSAEFPKEGPSILRIQQVVRGDSAAYFCASSQGQGDEQYFGPGTRLTVT.

This clonotype appeared many times. The chain employs TRBV7-2 and TRBJ2-2; D is possibly TRBD1 (5 bases). V was trimmed by 1 base and J by 6 bases, leaving 9 bases between them. This CDR3 region has 14 residues. Germline V CDR1 and CDR2: SGHTA, FQGNSA. CDR3 protein: CASSLVRVAGELFF. Here the CDR3 DNA reads TGTGCCAGCAGCTTAGTCAGGGTTGCCGGGGAGCTGTTTTTT.

This clonotype occurred once. An end of the junction differs from the germline gene, which may be a read error. The chain employs TRBV4-1 and TRBJ2-4; 10 nucleotides match TRBD2. CDR1 MGHRA and CDR2 YSYEKL come from the germline V gene. The CDR3 extends over 17 amino acids. CDR3 amino acids: CVSSQPLAGVGKNIQYF. In DNA form, the CDR3 reads TGCGTCAGCAGCCAGCCCCTAGCGGGAGTGGGCAAAAACATTCAGTACTTC.

The rearrangement uses TRBV18 and TRBJ1-5; unclear D gene. Germline V gene lookup returns CDR1 KGHSH and CDR2 LQKENI. V was trimmed by 4 bases and J by 7 bases, leaving 11 bases between them. The length of the CDR3 is 13 residues. The CDR3 DNA follows: TGTGCCAGCTCACAGCAGGTAAAACAGCCCCAGCATTTT. Amino acid sequence: CASSQQVKQPQHF.

The V gene is TRBV27, the J gene TRBJ2-7; 8 positions agree with TRBD2. The CDR3 has 13 residues. With V trimmed by 6 bases and J by 6 bases, 7 bases remained unmatched. CDR1 MNHEY and CDR2 SMNVEV come from the germline V gene (reference sequence). The CDR3 nucleotides are TGTGCCAGCAGGGGGACTAGTGTCAGCGAGCAGTACTTC. It is translated as CASRGTSVSEQYF.